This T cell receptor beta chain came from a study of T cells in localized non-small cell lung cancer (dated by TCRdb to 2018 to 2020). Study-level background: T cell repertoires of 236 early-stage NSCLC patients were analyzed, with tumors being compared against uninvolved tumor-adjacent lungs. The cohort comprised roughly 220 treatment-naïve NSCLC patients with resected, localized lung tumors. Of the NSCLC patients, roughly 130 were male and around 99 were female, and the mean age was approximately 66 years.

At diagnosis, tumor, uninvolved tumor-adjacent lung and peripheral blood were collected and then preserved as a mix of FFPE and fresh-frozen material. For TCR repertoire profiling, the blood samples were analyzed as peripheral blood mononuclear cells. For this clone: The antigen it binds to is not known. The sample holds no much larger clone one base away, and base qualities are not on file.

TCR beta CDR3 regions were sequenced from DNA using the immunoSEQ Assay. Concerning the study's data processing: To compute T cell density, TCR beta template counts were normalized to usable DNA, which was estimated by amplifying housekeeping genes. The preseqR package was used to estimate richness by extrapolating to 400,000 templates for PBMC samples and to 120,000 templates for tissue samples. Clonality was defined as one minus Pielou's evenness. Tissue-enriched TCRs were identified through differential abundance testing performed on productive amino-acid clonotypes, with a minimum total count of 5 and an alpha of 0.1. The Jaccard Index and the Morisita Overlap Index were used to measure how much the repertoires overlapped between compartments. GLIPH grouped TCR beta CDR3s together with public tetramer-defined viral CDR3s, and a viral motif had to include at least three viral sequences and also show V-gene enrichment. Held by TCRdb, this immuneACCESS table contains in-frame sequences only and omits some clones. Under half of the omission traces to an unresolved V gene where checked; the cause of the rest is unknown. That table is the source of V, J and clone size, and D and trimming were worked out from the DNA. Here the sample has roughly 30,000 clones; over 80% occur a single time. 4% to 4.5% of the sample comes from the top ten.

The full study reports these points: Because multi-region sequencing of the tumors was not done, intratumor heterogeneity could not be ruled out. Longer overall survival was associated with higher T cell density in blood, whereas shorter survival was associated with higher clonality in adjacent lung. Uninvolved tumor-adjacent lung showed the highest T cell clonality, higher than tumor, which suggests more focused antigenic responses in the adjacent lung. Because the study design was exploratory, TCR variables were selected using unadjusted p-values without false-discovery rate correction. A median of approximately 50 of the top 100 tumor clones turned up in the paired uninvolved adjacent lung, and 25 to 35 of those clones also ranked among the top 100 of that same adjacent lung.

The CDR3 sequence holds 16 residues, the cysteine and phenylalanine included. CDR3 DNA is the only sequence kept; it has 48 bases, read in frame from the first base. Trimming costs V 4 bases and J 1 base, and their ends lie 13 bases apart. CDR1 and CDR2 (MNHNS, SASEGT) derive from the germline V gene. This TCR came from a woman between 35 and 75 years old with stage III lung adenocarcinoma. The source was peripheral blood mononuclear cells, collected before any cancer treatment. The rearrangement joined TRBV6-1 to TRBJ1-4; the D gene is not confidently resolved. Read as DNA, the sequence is TGTGCCAGCAGTGCCCAGCTTCTTGGAACTAATGAAAAACTGTTTTTT. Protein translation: CASSAQLLGTNEKLFF.